A selection of T cell receptor beta chains follows, all from one sample in a study of response to subunit inactivated influenza vaccine. A single record per CDR3 protein comes from TCRdb applying MiXCR to the RT-PCR reads. In the table there are 150,000 to 200,000 distinct CDR3 sequences, about 11% of which are singletons. The material sequenced was non-naive T cells sorted from PBMCs, taken about 40 days after vaccination. These receptors originate from a man in his fifties or sixties who received an inactivated influenza vaccine. CDR3s include the opening cysteine and the closing phenylalanine or tryptophan. The order of the fields is clone size, V gene, D gene, J gene, CDR3 DNA, CDR3 protein. A D gene is named only where the DNA matches it firmly. Not every row has a clone size; where given, it reads once, few, many or a size class.

>many|TRBV27|-|TRBJ2-2
TGTGCCAGCAGTGACAGTCTAAACACCGGGGAGCTGTTTTTT
CASSDSLNTGELFF
>-|TRBV18|-|TRBJ2-7
TGTGCCAGCTCACCTGGATCATGGTCGTACGAGCAGTACTTC
CASSPGSWSYEQYF
>-|TRBV9|TRBD1|TRBJ2-3
TGTGCCAGCAGCGCAAGGGGGCAGTCATCAGATACGCAGTATTTT
CASSARGQSSDTQYF
>-|TRBV7-2|-|TRBJ2-5
TGTGCCAGCACCTCGTGGGGGGGCGGAGAGACCCAGTACTTC
CASTSWGGGETQYF
>many|TRBV20-1|TRBD2|TRBJ2-5
TGCAGTGCTAGAGAGGGTAGCGGGGGACAAGAGACCCAGTACTTC
CSAREGSGGQETQYF
>many|TRBV5-6|-|TRBJ2-4
TGTGCCAGCAGCTTGTCGCTCTCGGGTTTAGCCAAAAACATTCAGTACTTC
CASSLSLSGLAKNIQYF
>many|TRBV12-3/TRBV12-4|TRBD1|TRBJ1-1
TGTGCCAGCAGTTTTTCGCACAGGGGGGTAAAAGGAGCTTTCTTT
CASSFSHRGVKGAFF
>many|TRBV7-8|TRBD2|TRBJ2-7
TGTGCCAGCAGCCGTGAGTCCGGGACTAGGATCTACGAGCAGTACTTC
CASSRESGTRIYEQYF
>many|TRBV5-1|-|TRBJ2-5
TGCGCCAGCAGCTTGCATGGTAGCGGATCCCGGAAAGAGACCCAGTACTTC
CASSLHGSGSRKETQYF
>-|TRBV20-1|-|TRBJ2-1
TGCAGTGCTAAGGCTAGCGCCGGTTACAATGAGCAGTTCTTC
CSAKASAGYNEQFF
>many|TRBV20-1|-|TRBJ2-3
TGCAGTGCTAGGGGGGTCGGGGGCACAGATACGCAGTATTTT
CSARGVGGTDTQYF
>few|TRBV10-3|TRBD2|TRBJ2-2
TGTGCCATCACCAGCGGGGGAGGGTCCGGGGAGCTGTTTTTT
CAITSGGGSGELFF
>many|TRBV5-6|TRBD1|TRBJ2-1
TGTGCCAGCAGCTTGGTGGCCAGACAGGGGATTTTCGACAATGAGCAGTTCTTC
CASSLVARQGIFDNEQFF
>few|TRBV29-1|-|TRBJ1-1
TGCAGCGTCTTAGAGACCGGGAGCACCACTGAAGCTTTCTTT
CSVLETGSTTEAFF
>-|TRBV20-1|TRBD2|TRBJ2-7
TGCAGTGCTAGAGGGGGGGGGATCGAGCAGTACTTC
CSARGGGIEQYF
>few|TRBV7-2|-|TRBJ2-7
TGTGCCAGCAGCCCTGACACCTACGAGCAGTACTTC
CASSPDTYEQYF
>-|TRBV9|TRBD2|TRBJ2-1
TGTGCCAGCAGCTCACTAGCGGGAGTTTCCAATGAGCAGTTCTTC
CASSSLAGVSNEQFF
>-|TRBV12-3/TRBV12-4|-|TRBJ1-1
TGTGCCAGCAGCCCGACCGGGTATTCTGAAGCTTTCTTT
CASSPTGYSEAFF
>many|TRBV12-3/TRBV12-4|-|TRBJ2-2
TGTGCCAGCAGTGGTGCCGGGGAGCTGTTTTTT
CASSGAGELFF
>many|TRBV7-9|-|TRBJ2-5
TGTGCCAGCAGCTCGAACGGACAGGGAGGGGAGACCCAGTACTTC
CASSSNGQGGETQYF
>-|TRBV27|TRBD1|TRBJ1-2
TGTGCCAGCAGTTTAGTGGGACAGGGGAGCTATGGCTACACCTTC
CASSLVGQGSYGYTF
>once|TRBV18|-|TRBJ2-5
TGTGCCAGCTCACCACCTGAGAGGAAAGAGACCCAGTACTTC
CASSPPERKETQYF
>-|TRBV27|TRBD1|TRBJ1-1
TGTGCCAGCAGTTTAAAGGACAGGTTGAACACTGAAGCTTTCTTT
CASSLKDRLNTEAFF